This T cell receptor (beta chain) was recorded in a study of T cell responses to AZD1222 COVID-19 vaccine. The CDR3 is 15 residues long. Trimming cost V 5 bases and J 0 bases, with 14 bases left between them. The germline V gene encodes CDR1 GTSNPN and CDR2 SVGIG (reference sequence). Sequencing used immunoSEQ multiplex PCR; TCRdb keeps in-frame clones, though not all of them. The repertoire includes some 160,000 clones, approximately 90% of them detected once, and under 5% sits in the top ten. This rearrangement joins TRBV30 to TRBJ2-1, with a possible D match to TRBD2 (5 bases). This specimen consisted of peripheral blood, obtained on day 0 of AZD1222 vaccination. The sequence derives from an adult in good health. CDR3 DNA sequence: TGTGCCTGGGCTCCCAAAGAGGGCTCCTACAATGAGCAGTTCTTC. Translating gives CAWAPKEGSYNEQFF.